The 10 T cell receptor beta chains given below trace back to one sample, sequenced in a study of OX40 agonist ivuxolimab in advanced cancers. The library was made by the immunoSEQ multiplex PCR assay. The table comes from immuneACCESS by way of TCRdb, which keeps in-frame sequences with V and J called. Part of the clones is missing from these tables; in studies checked, under half for an unresolved V gene and the rest for unknown reasons. The sample has about 20,000 clones on record, about 86% of them singletons. The ten largest account for approximately 15% of the sample. The sample in question was CD4+ or CD8+ T cells sorted from blood, obtained in a trial of the OX40 agonist ivuxolimab. The receptors were sampled from an adult with an advanced solid tumor such as melanoma, head and neck, liver or kidney cancer.

This chain connects TRBV5-5 to TRBJ1-3; 8 bases match TRBD1. J was trimmed by 0 bases and V by 2 bases; bases with no gene match: 10. CDR1 is SGHKS and CDR2 is YYEKEE in the germline V gene (reference sequence). This CDR3 has 18 residues. The CDR3 DNA follows: TGTGCCAGCAGCTTAACCGGGACAGGCGTTAGCTCTGGAAACACCATATATTTT. Its translation is CASSLTGTGVSSGNTIYF. The full variable domain, rest sourced from reference TRBV5-5 and TRBJ1-3, is DAGVTQSPTHLIKTRGQQVTLRCSPISGHKSVSWYQQVLGQGPQFIFQYYEKEERGRGNFPDRFSARQFPNYSSELNVNALLLGDSALYLCASSLTGTGVSSGNTIYFGEGSWLTVV.

CDR3 sequence (DNA): TGCGCCAGCAGTGAAGCGTTGAACACCGGGGAGCTGTTTTTT. It yields the protein CASSEALNTGELFF. The J gene is TRBJ2-2, the V gene TRBV10-1; no definite D call. The V gene lost 3 bases and the J gene lost 1 base, with 6 bases spanning the gap. There are 14 residues in the CDR3. CDR1 is WNHNN, CDR2 SYGVQD, per germline (reference sequence).

The chain is built from TRBV5-1 and TRBJ2-1; 7 nucleotides match TRBD1. CDR1 SGHRS and CDR2 YFSETQ come from the germline V gene. The CDR3 covers 14 residues. V shed 5 bases, J shed 4 bases, and the junction held 6 bases outside the gene matches. This CDR3 reads CASSRPGQYNEQFF. CDR3 nucleotides: TGCGCCAGCAGTCGTCCGGGACAGTACAATGAGCAGTTCTTC.

The rearrangement links TRBV5-1 to TRBJ2-5, with 10 bases lining up with TRBD2. The CDR3 has 15 amino acids. Trimming at V came to 5 bases and at J to 2 bases, leaving 6 bases not matched to a gene. The germline CDR1 and CDR2 sequences are SGHRS and YFSETQ. DNA for the CDR3: TGCGCCAGCAGACCTCAAGCGGGGGGGCAAGAGACCCAGTACTTC. Translated: CASRPQAGGQETQYF.

This clone was detected only once. V is TRBV11-3 and J is TRBJ2-5, with 7 nucleotides matching TRBD1. The CDR3 is made up of 14 amino acids. The V gene end was trimmed by 5 bases and the J gene end by 7 bases; junction bases not matched to a gene: 10. CDR1 SGHNT and CDR2 YENEEA come from the germline V gene. The CDR3 sequence is CASSPGQRSGTQYF. The CDR3 DNA reads TGTGCCAGCAGCCCGGGACAGCGGTCGGGGACCCAGTACTTC.

The rearrangement joins TRBV7-6 to TRBJ1-3, with D tentatively TRBD1 (5 bases). Deletions cut 1 base from V and 2 bases from J, with 9 bases between. Germline CDR1 SGHVS, CDR2 FNYEAQ. CDR3 size: 15 residues. The DNA for the CDR3 is TGTGCCAGCAGCTTAGGACAGTCAACTGGAAACACCATATATTTT. Translated, it gives CASSLGQSTGNTIYF. The full variable domain, in which reference TRBV7-6 and TRBJ1-3 provide the parts outside the CDR3, is GAGVSQSPRYKVTKRGQDVALRCDPISGHVSLYWYRQALGQGPEFLTYFNYEAQQDKSGLPNDRFSAERPEGSISTLTIQRTEQRDSAMYRCASSLGQSTGNTIYFGEGSWLTVV.

The chain is built from TRBV18 and TRBJ2-6; D call uncertain. Germline V gene data show CDR1 as KGHSH and CDR2 as LQKENI. The CDR3 has 16 residues. V was pared by 2 bases and J by 1 base, with 9 bases between. The CDR3 is CASSPVGSSGANVLTF. The CDR3 DNA is TGTGCCAGCTCACCAGTCGGGTCTTCTGGGGCCAACGTCCTGACTTTC.

The J gene is TRBJ2-7, the V gene TRBV13; a possible D gene is TRBD1 (6 bases). CDR1 PRHDT and CDR2 FYEKMQ come from the germline V gene (reference sequence). V lost 5 bases to trimming and J lost 1 base, with 15 bases between them. The CDR3 covers 15 residues. CDR3: CASSQGRGLSYEQYF. CDR3 DNA: TGTGCCAGCAGCCAGGGGAGAGGCCTTTCCTACGAGCAGTACTTC.

The chain employs TRBV7-9 and TRBJ1-4, with 7 bases identical to TRBD1. This CDR3 has 17 amino acids. Per the germline V gene, CDR1 is SEHNR and CDR2 is FQNEAQ (reference sequence). The V gene end was trimmed by 5 bases and the J gene end by 0 bases; junction bases not matched to a gene: 9. The CDR3 DNA reads as TGTGCCAGCAGCCATTCACAGGGGCCAACAACTAATGAAAAACTGTTTTTT. Amino acid sequence: CASSHSQGPTTNEKLFF.

This clone was recorded once. The gene calls are TRBV7-9 and TRBJ2-1; D possibly uses TRBD1 or TRBD2 (5 bases each). Trimming took off 5 bases at V and 7 bases at J, with 9 bases between the two ends. The CDR3 loop spans 12 amino acids. Germline loops: CDR1 SEHNR, CDR2 FQNEAQ (reference sequence). CDR3 sequence (DNA): TGTGCCAGCAGCGGGACGAGTAATGAGCAGTTCTTC. Translation gives CASSGTSNEQFF.